This TCR beta chain was obtained from a study of shared clonotypes between healthy human individuals. As regards this clone: The antigen remains undetermined.

Study observations and caveats: Shared across a few donors were around 5% of the naive CD4 clonotypes.

Only CD45RO-negative cells positively selected for CCR7 counted as naive CD8 cells, so terminally differentiated effector memory CD45RA+ cells were excluded. V shed 3 bases and J 4 bases; nucleotides not matched to a gene: 10. Germline CDR1 is ENHRY and CDR2 is SYGVKD. CDR3 length: 16 amino acids. Several immunoSEQ plates held equal portions of the genomic DNA taken from each subset. Some clones are missing from TCRdb's copy, which holds only in-frame ones; the method was immunoSEQ multiplex PCR. The sample consists of 630,000 or so clones, roughly 98% of them appearing once. The sample taken for sequencing was naive CD8+ T cells sorted from blood. The chain carries TRBV10-3 and TRBJ2-3; 7 bases are a match to TRBD2. The sequence derives from a man aged 25-45 years in good health. This CDR3 reads CAISDPSGIVSDTQYF. The CDR3 bases are TGTGCCATCAGTGATCCCAGCGGGATAGTCTCAGATACGCAGTATTTT.